The next 26 T cell receptor beta chains were all read from a single sample in a study of shared clonotypes between healthy human individuals. Only in-frame clones appear in the TCRdb table, and some are missing; sequencing was by immunoSEQ multiplex PCR. The sample holds roughly 2.1 million clones, about 93% seen once. Naive CD8 cells were CD45RO-negative, positively selected for CCR7, excluding terminally differentiated effector memory CD45RA+ cells. Material for sequencing was naive CD8+ T cells from PBMCs. These receptors were collected from a man aged 18 to 29 in good health. Some clones in this sample may be carry-over from other donors' samples.

The rearrangement uses TRBV28 and TRBJ1-1; no clear D. V was cut by 3 bases and J by 1 base, with 9 bases left in between. The CDR3 spans 14 residues. Germline loops: CDR1 MDHEN, CDR2 SYDVKM. The CDR3 sequence is CASSFDTRNTEAFF. CDR3 DNA sequence: TGTGCCAGCAGTTTTGACACCCGGAACACTGAAGCTTTCTTT. The whole variable domain, filled in from reference TRBV28 and TRBJ1-1, reads DVKVTQSSRYLVKRTGEKVFLECVQDMDHENMFWYRQDPGLGLRLIYFSYDVKMKEKGDIPEGYSVSREKKERFSLILESASTNQTSMYLCASSFDTRNTEAFFGQGTRLTVV.

The chain couples TRBV6-1 to TRBJ1-5, with 9 nucleotides matching TRBD1. Germline loops: CDR1 MNHNS, CDR2 SASEGT. After removal of 6 bases from V and 6 bases from J, the junction contained 6 bases not matched to a gene. The CDR3 is 14 amino acids. CDR3 in amino acids: CASSGATGGQPQHF. The CDR3 DNA reads as TGTGCCAGCAGCGGGGCGACAGGGGGTCAGCCCCAGCATTTT.

The chain uses TRBV19 and TRBJ1-5; tentatively, D is TRBD1 (6 bases). The CDR3 runs to 13 residues. CDR1 is LNHDA and CDR2 is SQIVND in the germline V gene (reference sequence). V lost 7 bases, J lost 7 bases, and 14 bases lay in between. Written as DNA, the CDR3 is TGTGCCAGTAAAACACAGGGCGGACAGCCCCAGCATTTT. Protein: CASKTQGGQPQHF. The variable domain in full, with the rest retrieved from reference TRBV19 and TRBJ1-5, is DGGITQSPKYLFRKEGQNVTLSCEQNLNHDAMYWYRQDPGQGLRLIYYSQIVNDFQKGDIAEGYSVSREKKESFPLTVTSAQKNPTAFYLCASKTQGGQPQHFGDGTRLSIL.

This sequence joins TRBV7-9 and TRBJ2-5; D may be TRBD2 (6 bases). The J call may be wrong; the DNA end is better matched by TRBJ2-7. Germline CDR1 SEHNR, CDR2 FQNEAQ (reference sequence). The CDR3 has 14 amino acids. The CDR3 protein is CASTHPEGGYEQYF. The CDR3 nucleotides are TGTGCCAGCACCCATCCCGAGGGAGGATACGAGCAGTACTTC.

This sequence joins TRBV21-1 and TRBJ2-6; TRBD2, the table's D call, lacks a check against the DNA. TRBV21-1 is a pseudogene locus. The CDR3 contains 19 residues. CDR3 nucleotide sequence: TGTGCCAGCAGCAAAGTGAGGCAGGGACTTAGCTCTGGGGCCAACGTCCTGACTTTC. Translation gives CASSKVRQGLSSGANVLTF.

The rearrangement joins TRBV28 to TRBJ2-1; possibly TRBD2 for D (6 bases). CDR3 length: 14 residues. Trimming removed 5 bases at V and 3 bases at J, with 11 bases between. Germline values: CDR1 MDHEN, CDR2 SYDVKM. This chain's CDR3 is CASSLREYYNEQFF. The CDR3 DNA sequence: TGTGCCAGCAGTCTCCGGGAGTACTACAATGAGCAGTTCTTC.

The rearrangement joins TRBV11-2 to TRBJ1-2, with D possibly matching TRBD1 (6 bases). The CDR3 is 14 amino acids. V lost 4 bases and J lost 8, with 17 bases in between. Germline CDR1 and CDR2: SGHAT and FQNNGV. The CDR3 spells CASSSAGGREGYTF. CDR3 nucleotides: TGTGCCAGCAGCTCCGCGGGGGGGCGCGAAGGCTACACCTTC.

The gene calls are TRBV5-6 and TRBJ1-1; TRBD1 matches at 8 bases. CDR1 and CDR2 from the germline V gene are SGHDT and YYEEEE. Germline trimming cut 4 bases from V and 3 bases from J; bases unmatched to any gene: 11. The CDR3 consists of 16 residues. The CDR3: CASSPIGQGRDTEAFF. The CDR3 DNA reads as TGTGCCAGCAGCCCGATAGGACAGGGAAGGGACACTGAAGCTTTCTTT.

The chain combines TRBV11-2 with TRBJ2-7, with 10 bases that match TRBD2. The V segment lost 0 bases and the J segment 0 bases; nucleotides outside the gene matches: 8. The CDR3 sequence is 18 residues long. Germline V gene sequence: CDR1 SGHAT, CDR2 FQNNGV. The CDR3 DNA reads TGTGCCAGCAGCTTAGATTTTACGGCTAGCGGGAGCTCCTACGAGCAGTACTTC. Its translation: CASSLDFTASGSSYEQYF.

V and J are TRBV7-9 and TRBJ2-7; D might be TRBD1 (6 bases). The V end was cut by 1 base, the J end by 1 base, with 23 bases between. This CDR3 has 19 amino acids. Germline CDR1 and CDR2: SEHNR and FQNEAQ (reference sequence). CDR3 bases: TGTGCCAGCAGCTTAGGGGGTGAGCAGGGGCCTTTCCCTTCCTACGAGCAGTACTTC. Its translation: CASSLGGEQGPFPSYEQYF.

The chain employs TRBV4-1 and TRBJ2-1, with a tentative D call TRBD2 (6 bases). This CDR3 has 16 amino acids. Germline CDR1 and CDR2: MGHRA and YSYEKL. Trimming cost V 1 base and J 4 bases, with 14 bases left between them. The CDR3 protein is CASSQVVPGRYNEQFF. The DNA for the CDR3 is TGCGCCAGCAGCCAAGTAGTTCCGGGGAGGTACAATGAGCAGTTCTTC.

This clone was seen once. The V call is TRBV28, the J call TRBJ1-5, with a tentative D call TRBD1 (6 bases). The V gene lost 2 bases and the J gene lost 2 bases, with 10 bases spanning the gap. The CDR3 has 15 residues. CDR1 MDHEN and CDR2 SYDVKM come from the germline V gene. The CDR3 protein is CASSLRGGGNQPQHF. For the CDR3, the DNA is TGTGCCAGCAGTTTACGAGGGGGAGGCAATCAGCCCCAGCATTTT.

This sequence joins TRBV7-9 and TRBJ1-1; D remains ambiguous. The length of the CDR3 is 11 residues. With 7 bases removed from V and 3 bases from J, the gap between germline ends came to 6 bases. CDR1 and CDR2 from the germline V gene are SEHNR and FQNEAQ (reference sequence). The CDR3 nucleotides are TGTGCCAGCACTGGGGACACTGAAGCTTTCTTT. This encodes CASTGDTEAFF.

The chain uses TRBV9 and TRBJ2-1, with D hard to call. CDR3 length equals 14 residues. Trimming cost V 3 bases and J 0 bases, with 7 bases left between them. CDR1 SGDLS and CDR2 YYNGEE come from the germline V gene. The CDR3 loop reads CASSGRSSYNEQFF. The CDR3 DNA follows: TGTGCCAGCAGCGGGCGAAGCTCCTACAATGAGCAGTTCTTC.

The rearrangement links TRBV27 to TRBJ2-1, with no clear D. Trimming took 0 bases from V and 3 from J, leaving 6 bases between them. Germline V gene data show CDR1 as MNHEY and CDR2 as SMNVEV (reference sequence). The CDR3 covers 14 residues. Here the CDR3 DNA reads TGTGCCAGCAGTTTATCTGCCCGCTACAATGAGCAGTTCTTC. Encoded protein: CASSLSARYNEQFF.

This chain uses TRBV9 with TRBJ1-1; D ambiguous. The V end was cut by 5 bases, the J end by 3 bases, with 11 bases between. The CDR3 is made up of 13 amino acids. The V gene's germline CDR1 is SGDLS and CDR2 YYNGEE. The CDR3 is CASSHDGDTEAFF. In nucleotides, the CDR3 is TGTGCCAGCAGTCACGATGGGGACACTGAAGCTTTCTTT.

The chain couples TRBV7-9 to TRBJ2-7; no firm D call. The germline CDR1 and CDR2 sequences are SEHNR and FQNEAQ (reference sequence). V lost 2 bases, J lost 6 bases, and 17 bases lay in between. The CDR3 totals 15 residues. The DNA of the CDR3 is TGTGCCAGCAGCTTACTCGCCCCTGTCCCCAGCGAGCAGTACTTC. Translation: CASSLLAPVPSEQYF.

The J gene is TRBJ2-7, the V gene TRBV28; unclear D gene. The CDR3 has 14 residues. Looked up from germline, CDR1 is MDHEN and CDR2 is SYDVKM. V lost 3 bases to trimming and J lost 3 bases, with 12 bases between them. CDR3: CASSFLSKGYEQYF. The CDR3 DNA follows: TGTGCCAGCAGTTTTCTATCCAAGGGCTACGAGCAGTACTTC.

The chain couples TRBV28 to TRBJ2-3, with D unclear. Germline CDR1 MDHEN, CDR2 SYDVKM. The CDR3 covers 12 residues. V lost 5 bases to trimming and J lost 5 bases, with 8 bases between them. Here the CDR3 reads CASSPHRDTQYF. In nucleotides, the CDR3 is TGTGCCAGCAGTCCCCATCGAGATACGCAGTATTTT.

This clone was detected a few times. The V gene is TRBV11-2, the J gene TRBJ2-7; D may be TRBD1 (6 bases). Between the trimmed V and J ends, which lost 5 bases and 0 bases, there was a span of 8 bases. The CDR3 is made up of 13 amino acids. Per germline, CDR1 SGHAT and CDR2 FQNNGV. The CDR3 DNA reads TGTGCCAGCAGCCGGGACAACTCCTACGAGCAGTACTTC. Translated, it gives CASSRDNSYEQYF.

The chain is built from TRBV7-3 and TRBJ2-2; possibly TRBD1 for D (5 bases). Trimming took off 5 bases at V and 8 bases at J, with 15 bases between the two ends. The CDR3 consists of 14 residues. Germline V gene lookup returns CDR1 SGHTA and CDR2 FQGTGA. DNA for the CDR3: TGTGCCAGCAGCAGGGGCGGCCGGGCAGGGGAGCTGTTTTTT. It is translated as CASSRGGRAGELFF.

This clone was counted a single time. The rearrangement uses TRBV25-1 and TRBJ2-5, with D uncertain. Germline V gene sequence: CDR1 MGHDK, CDR2 SYGVNS. There are 15 residues in the CDR3. V lost 3 bases, J lost 3 bases, and 14 bases lay in between. The CDR3 DNA follows: TGTGCCAGCAGTGATCACCACCGTTCCAAAGAGACCCAGTACTTC. Translating gives CASSDHHRSKETQYF.

The chain carries TRBV5-1 and TRBJ2-1, with 9 bases fitting TRBD2. CDR3 length: 14 residues. Per the germline V gene, CDR1 is SGHRS and CDR2 is YFSETQ. Trimming cost V 4 bases and J 7 bases; bases outside gene matches: 6. The DNA for the CDR3 is TGCGCCAGCAGCGTAACTAGCGGGTGGAATGAGCAGTTCTTC. This gives the protein CASSVTSGWNEQFF.

This chain connects TRBV2 to TRBJ2-7, with TRBD2 matching over 10 bases. There are 16 residues in the CDR3. CDR1 SNHLY and CDR2 FYNNEI come from the germline V gene. With V trimmed by 5 bases and J by 0 bases, 7 bases remained unmatched. The CDR3 nucleotides read TGTGCCAGCAGTAACCCTAGCGGGAGTAACTCCTACGAGCAGTACTTC. This sequence encodes CASSNPSGSNSYEQYF.

On this clone itself: Other DNA sequences from this sample encode an identical CDR3 as well. This chain joins TRBV7-9 and TRBJ1-1; D is ambiguous. The germline V gene encodes CDR1 SEHNR and CDR2 FQNEAQ (reference sequence). V lost 1 base, J lost 2 bases, and 5 bases lay in between. The CDR3 is 13 residues long. CDR3: CASSLGRNTEAFF. CDR3 nucleotides: TGTGCCAGCAGCTTAGGGAGAAACACTGAAGCTTTCTTT.

This sequence joins TRBV7-9 and TRBJ1-2; possible D gene TRBD1, 6 bases. The germline V gene has CDR1 SEHNR and CDR2 FQNEAQ (reference sequence). V was shortened by 7 bases and J by 4 bases, with 16 bases between the two germline ends. There are 14 residues in the CDR3. The DNA for the CDR3 is TGTGCCAGCACCTTTGATGGGGGGCCCTATGGCTACACCTTC. It yields the protein CASTFDGGPYGYTF.